The 21 T cell receptor beta chains listed next were all sequenced from one sample in a study of Ad26.COV2.S vaccination and SARS-CoV-2 variants. The method was immunoSEQ multiplex PCR; TCRdb's version includes in-frame clones alone and lacks a portion of them. Here the sample spans over 400,000 clones, 92% being singletons. Specified treatment: approximately 18 received Ad26.COV2.S at low or high dose, single or two shots; roughly five received placebo; per-sample allocation not given. At day 63 after the first vaccine or placebo injection, samples were drawn. Sequenced material: peripheral blood, taken in a trial of Ad26.COV2.S vaccine versus placebo. These receptors came from a person between 18 and 65 years old who received the Ad26.COV2.S COVID-19 vaccine or a placebo.

The rearrangement links TRBV10-3 to TRBJ1-1; no definite D call. V shed 6 bases and J shed 0 bases, with 8 bases lying between them. This CDR3 is 13 amino acids long. The germline gives CDR1 ENHRY, CDR2 SYGVKD. The CDR3 DNA sequence: TGTGCCATCAGCCGTTTACTGAACACTGAAGCTTTCTTT. Translation: CAISRLLNTEAFF.

The DNA for the CDR3 is TGTGCCAGCAGCCCACAAGAGGGGAATGAAAAACTGTTTTTT. This codes for CASSPQEGNEKLFF. The chain carries TRBV9 and TRBJ1-4, with D perhaps matching TRBD1 (5 bases). Trimming shortened V by 4 bases and J by 5 bases, and 12 bases separated the two germline ends. The CDR3 runs to 14 residues. CDR1 and CDR2 (germline): SGDLS, YYNGEE.

This sequence joins TRBV18 and TRBJ2-7, with D possibly matching TRBD1 (5 bases). Germline V gives CDR1 KGHSH, CDR2 LQKENI. The V and J ends lost 10 bases and 6 bases respectively, with 19 bases between them. CDR3 size: 13 residues. The CDR3 nucleotides read TGTGCCAACTTAGACAGACCCACGGGCGAGCAGTACTTC. Protein sequence: CANLDRPTGEQYF.

J is TRBJ2-3 and V is TRBV27; 7 bases are a match to TRBD1. Germline V lookup: CDR1 MNHEY, CDR2 SMNVEV (reference sequence). V shed 6 bases and J 2 bases; nucleotides not matched to a gene: 11. The CDR3 is 16 residues long. In nucleotides, the CDR3 is TGTGCCAGCAGAACCACCAGGGGGACAGCCACAGATACGCAGTATTTT. It yields the protein CASRTTRGTATDTQYF.

The chain joins TRBV7-8 to TRBJ2-3, with 7 bases that match TRBD2. From germline, CDR1 is SGHVS and CDR2 FQNEAQ. The CDR3 sequence is 18 residues long. Germline trimming cut 0 bases from V and 4 bases from J; bases unmatched to any gene: 13. The CDR3 DNA reads TGTGCCAGCAGCTTAGCGCGACTAGCAAGAGGAGCTTCAGATACGCAGTATTTT. Encoded protein: CASSLARLARGASDTQYF.

This clone was recorded once. The chain combines TRBV5-6 with TRBJ1-3, with D maybe TRBD1 (6 bases). Trimming left V 3 bases short and J 0 bases short, with 10 bases between. The CDR3 extends over 15 amino acids. Germline CDR1 is SGHDT and CDR2 is YYEEEE. CDR3 protein: CASSSGHHSGNTIYF. The DNA of the CDR3 is TGTGCCAGCAGCTCGGGACATCACTCTGGAAACACCATATATTTT.

The chain links TRBV19 to TRBJ1-2; D possibly corresponds to TRBD1 (6 bases). The CDR3 extends over 14 amino acids. Looked up from germline, CDR1 is LNHDA and CDR2 is SQIVND (reference sequence). V was shortened by 3 bases and J by 3 bases, with 11 bases between the two germline ends. CDR3 coding DNA: TGTGCCAGTAGTATGGACAGCCCTTACTATGGCTACACCTTC. This sequence encodes CASSMDSPYYGYTF.

The chain is built from TRBV18 and TRBJ1-1; D ambiguous. The CDR3 is 15 amino acids. Per germline, CDR1 KGHSH and CDR2 LQKENI. Trimming took off 2 bases at V and 1 base at J, with 11 bases between the two ends. In DNA form, the CDR3 reads TGTGCCAGCTCACCAAGTGAGGGTTGGAACACTGAAGCTTTCTTT. Translated, it gives CASSPSEGWNTEAFF.

Comments on this clone: One junction end does not reproduce the germline sequence, and a read error may be involved. The chain links TRBV4-1 to TRBJ1-2; no clear D. CDR3 length: 15 amino acids. Germline V gives CDR1 MGHRA, CDR2 YSYEKL. The CDR3 sequence: CASSQDPRVNYGYTF. The CDR3 nucleotides are TGCGCCAGCAGCCAAGACCCGAGGGTTAACTATGGCTATACCTTC.

V and J are TRBV4-1 and TRBJ1-2, with D unclear. Germline assignment: CDR1 MGHRA and CDR2 YSYEKL. The CDR3 length is 14 residues. V dropped 3 bases and J dropped 3 bases, with 11 bases sitting between them. CDR3 in amino acids: CASSHAGGDYGYTF. The CDR3 region has the DNA TGCGCCAGCAGCCACGCGGGTGGGGACTATGGCTACACCTTC.

The V and J genes are TRBV6-4 and TRBJ2-3, with D unclear. This CDR3 has 14 amino acids. The V gene lost 0 bases and the J gene lost 2 bases, with 6 bases spanning the gap. CDR1 is MRHNA and CDR2 is SNTAGT in the germline V gene. CDR3 nucleotides: TGTGCCAGCAGTGACTCGGAGCACACAGATACGCAGTATTTT. This sequence encodes CASSDSEHTDTQYF.

The chain employs TRBV19 and TRBJ2-1, with D perhaps TRBD2 (7 bases). Germline assignment: CDR1 LNHDA and CDR2 SQIVND (reference sequence). The germline V and J ends were trimmed by 3 bases and 1 base, with 10 bases remaining between them. The CDR3 is 15 amino acids. The CDR3 loop is CASSIRGGSYNEQFF. The CDR3 DNA reads TGTGCCAGTAGTATTAGGGGGGGATCCTACAATGAGCAGTTCTTC.

The chain is built from TRBV15 and TRBJ1-2; no clear D. V shed 3 bases and J shed 6 bases, with 11 bases lying between them. Germline loops: CDR1 LNHNV, CDR2 YYDKDF (reference sequence). This CDR3 is built from 13 residues. CDR3: CATSSQVLDGYTF. The CDR3 DNA reads TGTGCCACCAGCAGCCAGGTCTTGGATGGCTACACCTTC.

The chain is built from TRBV23-1 and TRBJ1-2, with a weak D call TRBD1 (6 bases). TRBV23-1 falls under the ORF class, with uncertain function. The ends were cut back, 6 bases at V and 2 bases at J, with 19 bases in the middle. The length of the CDR3 is 16 residues. The CDR3 is CASSPSLGGPNYGYTF. CDR3 nucleotides: TGCGCCAGCAGCCCAAGCCTAGGGGGTCCCAACTATGGCTACACCTTC.

This sequence joins TRBV9 and TRBJ2-7; D gene ambiguous. From germline, CDR1 is SGDLS and CDR2 YYNGEE. The CDR3 loop spans 14 amino acids. V was cut by 2 bases and J by 1 base, with 10 bases left in between. CDR3: CASSVGVGSYEQYF. The CDR3 DNA sequence: TGTGCCAGCAGCGTGGGCGTGGGGTCCTACGAGCAGTACTTC. Drawing the rest from reference TRBV9 and TRBJ2-7, the complete variable domain is DSGVTQTPKHLITATGQRVTLRCSPRSGDLSVYWYQQSLDQGLQFLIQYYNGEERAKGNILERFSAQQFPDLHSELNLSSLELGDSALYFCASSVGVGSYEQYFGPGTRLTVT.

This sequence joins TRBV6-6 and TRBJ2-7; 9 nucleotides agree with TRBD2. V lost 2 bases to trimming and J lost 4 bases; unmatched junction nucleotides: 3. The CDR3 is made up of 14 amino acids. The germline CDR1 and CDR2 sequences are MNHNY and SVGAGI (reference sequence). In DNA form, the CDR3 reads TGTGCCAGCAGTTACGGCAGCGGGGGGTACGAGCAGTACTTC. Amino acid sequence: CASSYGSGGYEQYF.

This chain connects TRBV19 to TRBJ1-6, with 10 nucleotides matching TRBD1. This CDR3 spans 16 amino acids. Germline V lookup: CDR1 LNHDA, CDR2 SQIVND (reference sequence). V shed 0 bases, J shed 9 bases, and the junction held 5 bases outside the gene matches. The CDR3 nucleotides are TGTGCCAGTAGTATAGATATGGGGACAGGGGTTTCACCCCTCCACTTT. It encodes CASSIDMGTGVSPLHF. The full variable domain, its missing parts supplied by reference TRBV19 and TRBJ1-6, is DGGITQSPKYLFRKEGQNVTLSCEQNLNHDAMYWYRQDPGQGLRLIYYSQIVNDFQKGDIAEGYSVSREKKESFPLTVTSAQKNPTAFYLCASSIDMGTGVSPLHFGNGTRLTVT.

For this clone: This CDR3 is also generated by other DNA sequences in the sample. The V gene is TRBV7-2, the J gene TRBJ2-7; no definite D call. The CDR3 is made up of 13 amino acids. V lost 1 base and J 4 bases, leaving 8 bases between the germline ends. CDR1 SGHTA and CDR2 FQGNSA come from the germline V gene. The CDR3 loop reads CASSLDRTYEQYF. The CDR3 DNA reads TGTGCCAGCAGCTTAGACCGGACGTACGAGCAGTACTTC.

The CDR3 coding sequence is TGTGCCAGCAGCTTACTACAGAGAGAGACCCAGTACTTC. Translated, it gives CASSLLQRETQYF. The chain links TRBV7-2 to TRBJ2-5; no firm D call. This CDR3 comprises 13 residues. Trimming pared 2 bases from V and 4 bases from J, leaving 8 bases between. Germline-derived CDR1 and CDR2 are SGHTA and FQGNSA. Supplemented by reference TRBV7-2 and TRBJ2-5, the full variable domain reads GAGVSQSPSNKVTEKGKDVELRCDPISGHTALYWYRQSLGQGLEFLIYFQGNSAPDKSGLPSDRFSAERTGGSVSTLTIQRTQQEDSAVYLCASSLLQRETQYFGPGTRLLVL.

This clone was counted once. The J gene is TRBJ1-2, the V gene TRBV4-3; 7 positions agree with TRBD1. Germline assignment: CDR1 LGHNA and CDR2 YSLEER. The CDR3 covers 15 residues. After removal of 1 base from V and 4 bases from J, the junction contained 6 bases not matched to a gene. CDR3 amino acids: CASSQGQGSLYGYTF. CDR3 DNA: TGCGCCAGCAGCCAAGGACAGGGCAGTCTCTATGGCTACACCTTC.

The chain employs TRBV9 and TRBJ1-4; no clear D. The CDR3 length is 16 residues. Deletions cut 4 bases from V and 8 bases from J, with 21 bases between. Germline lookup yields CDR1 SGDLS and CDR2 YYNGEE. The CDR3 DNA reads TGTGCCAGCAGCCCCCAGTGGACTGAGATGGGAGAAAAACTGTTTTTT. Translating gives CASSPQWTEMGEKLFF.